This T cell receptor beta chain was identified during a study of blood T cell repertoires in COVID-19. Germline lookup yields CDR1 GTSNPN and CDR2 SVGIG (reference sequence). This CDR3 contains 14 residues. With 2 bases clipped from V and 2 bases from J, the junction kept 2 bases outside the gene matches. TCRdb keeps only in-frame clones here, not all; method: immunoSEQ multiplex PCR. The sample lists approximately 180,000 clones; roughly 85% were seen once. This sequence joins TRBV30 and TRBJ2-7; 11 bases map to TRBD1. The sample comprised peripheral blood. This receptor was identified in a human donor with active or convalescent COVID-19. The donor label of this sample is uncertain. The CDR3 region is CAWSWGQGAYEQYF. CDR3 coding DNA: TGTGCCTGGAGTTGGGGACAGGGGGCCTACGAGCAGTACTTC.